These 10 T cell receptor beta chains came from one sample sequenced in a study of TIL therapy for anti-PD-1-resistant metastatic lung cancer (dated by TCRdb to the early 2020s). The intended sense of this specimen's time point label: pre-treatment sample, taken before nivolumab and TIL therapy. TCR beta CDR3 regions were amplified from genomic DNA by bias-controlled multiplex PCR with the immunoSEQ v3 hsTCRB kit. This is the immuneACCESS table as TCRdb keeps it, with only in-frame sequences that have V and J called. A part of the clones is gone; compared with another copy, unresolved V genes explain less than half, and the rest is unexplained. For this sample the table gives tens of thousands of clones, of which roughly 85% were detected only once. The ten biggest clones cover 4% to 5.5% of the sample. The source was blood, collected at baseline. Receptor source: a woman aged 30-79 years with non-small cell lung cancer.

The chain carries TRBV2 and TRBJ1-2; 9 bases map to TRBD1. The CDR3 is 15 amino acids. Losses at the gene ends were 6 bases for V and 4 bases for J; bases not matched to a gene: 9. From germline, CDR1 is SNHLY and CDR2 FYNNEI. This CDR3 reads CASRETGGTGYGYTF. The CDR3 DNA is TGTGCCAGCAGGGAAACAGGGGGCACGGGCTATGGCTACACCTTC.

J is TRBJ1-4 and V is TRBV4-3; D possibly corresponds to TRBD1 (5 bases). Germline-derived CDR1 and CDR2 are LGHNA and YSLEER. The CDR3 sequence is 15 residues long. With 1 base removed from V and 3 bases from J, the gap between germline ends came to 9 bases. In nucleotides, the CDR3 is TGCGCCAGCAGCCAAGCCCGACAGTCTAATGAAAAACTGTTTTTT. It specifies CASSQARQSNEKLFF.

V gene TRBV2 combines with J gene TRBJ2-5, with D unresolved. V was clipped by 8 bases and J by 2 bases, with 12 bases between them. This CDR3 spans 13 amino acids. Germline V gives CDR1 SNHLY, CDR2 FYNNEI. The CDR3: CASLGWDQETQYF. The CDR3 DNA reads TGTGCCAGCCTGGGCTGGGATCAAGAGACCCAGTACTTC.

The V call is TRBV7-2, the J call TRBJ2-6; D is uncertain. The V and J ends lost 2 bases and 1 base respectively, with 6 bases between them. The length of the CDR3 is 15 residues. The V gene's germline CDR1 is SGHTA and CDR2 FQGNSA. CDR3 DNA: TGTGCCAGCAGCTTACGATCTTCTGGGGCCAACGTCCTGACTTTC. This translates into CASSLRSSGANVLTF.

V is TRBV6-1 and J is TRBJ2-1, with D tentatively TRBD2 (5 bases). V was cut by 6 bases and J by 5 bases, with 17 bases left in between. Germline V gives CDR1 MNHNS, CDR2 SASEGT. This CDR3 is 15 amino acids long. CDR3 amino acids: CASSVPRDWDNEQFF. CDR3 DNA: TGTGCCAGCAGCGTCCCCCGGGATTGGGACAATGAGCAGTTCTTC.

The genes are TRBV7-9 and TRBJ2-7; D not certain. CDR3 size: 15 residues. With 5 bases removed from V and 3 bases from J, the gap between germline ends came to 17 bases. Germline CDR1 is SEHNR and CDR2 is FQNEAQ (reference sequence). As DNA, the CDR3 is TGTGCCAGCAGCCCCTCGGGCGACTTAAACTACGAGCAGTACTTC. It is translated as CASSPSGDLNYEQYF.

The rearrangement uses TRBV20-1 and TRBJ2-7, with D maybe TRBD2 (5 bases). Trimming removed 3 bases at V and 3 bases at J, with 6 bases between. Germline loops: CDR1 DFQATT, CDR2 SNEGSKA (reference sequence). The CDR3 extends over 11 amino acids. The CDR3 sequence: CSASAGYEQYF. CDR3 nucleotides: TGCAGTGCTAGTGCGGGCTACGAGCAGTACTTC.

The chain carries TRBV5-1 and TRBJ2-3; D assignment may be TRBD1 or TRBD2 (5 bases each). The germline CDR1 and CDR2 sequences are SGHRS and YFSETQ. With 4 bases removed from V and 0 bases from J, the gap between germline ends came to 15 bases. This CDR3 has 16 residues. CDR3 loop: CASSPGSGSSTDTQYF. As DNA, the CDR3 is TGCGCCAGCAGCCCCGGGTCAGGGAGTAGCACAGATACGCAGTATTTT.

The rearrangement uses TRBV29-1 and TRBJ1-2; 9 nucleotides align to TRBD1. The CDR3 has 13 amino acids. CDR1 SQVTM and CDR2 ANQGSEA come from the germline V gene. With V trimmed by 7 bases and J by 3 bases, 6 bases remained unmatched. The CDR3 nucleotides read TGCAGCGGAGGGACAGGGAAGGACTATGGCTACACCTTC. Protein: CSGGTGKDYGYTF.

This clone was observed a single time. The rearrangement uses TRBV29-1 and TRBJ2-2; 14 bases map to TRBD2. V lost 4 bases, J lost 7 bases, and 8 bases stayed unmatched. Germline loops: CDR1 SQVTM, CDR2 ANQGSEA. CDR3 length: 16 amino acids. The CDR3 bases are TGCAGCGTTGCGGGACTAGCGGGAGCCCGGGACGGGGAGCTGTTTTTT. Translated: CSVAGLAGARDGELFF.